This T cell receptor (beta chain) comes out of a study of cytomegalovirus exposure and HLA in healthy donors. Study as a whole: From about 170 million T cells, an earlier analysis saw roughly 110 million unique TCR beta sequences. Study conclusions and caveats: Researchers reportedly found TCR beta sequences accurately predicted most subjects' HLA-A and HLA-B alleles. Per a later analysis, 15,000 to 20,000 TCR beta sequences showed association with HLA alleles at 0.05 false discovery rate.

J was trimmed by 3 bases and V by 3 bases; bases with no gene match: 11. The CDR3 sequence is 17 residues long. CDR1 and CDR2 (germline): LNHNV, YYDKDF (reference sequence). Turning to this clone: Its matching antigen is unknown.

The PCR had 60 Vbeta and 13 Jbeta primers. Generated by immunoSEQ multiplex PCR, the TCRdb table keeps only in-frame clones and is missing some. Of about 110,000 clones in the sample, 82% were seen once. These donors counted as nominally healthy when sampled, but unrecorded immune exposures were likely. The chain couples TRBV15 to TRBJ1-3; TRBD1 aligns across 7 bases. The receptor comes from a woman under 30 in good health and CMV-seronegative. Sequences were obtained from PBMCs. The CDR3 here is CATSRDHFDRDGNTIYF. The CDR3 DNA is TGTGCCACCAGCAGGGACCATTTCGACAGGGATGGAAACACCATATATTTT.